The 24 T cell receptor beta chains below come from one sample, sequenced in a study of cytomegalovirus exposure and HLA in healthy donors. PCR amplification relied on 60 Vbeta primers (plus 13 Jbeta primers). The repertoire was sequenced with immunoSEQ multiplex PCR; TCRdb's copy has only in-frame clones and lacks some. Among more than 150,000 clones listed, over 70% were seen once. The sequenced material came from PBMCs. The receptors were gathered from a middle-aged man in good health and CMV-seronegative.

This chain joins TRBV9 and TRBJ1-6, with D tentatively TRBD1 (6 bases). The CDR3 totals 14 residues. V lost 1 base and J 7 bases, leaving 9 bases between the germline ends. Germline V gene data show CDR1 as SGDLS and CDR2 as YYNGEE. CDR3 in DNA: TGTGCCAGCAGCGTACAGGGGTTCAATTCACCCCTCCACTTT. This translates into CASSVQGFNSPLHF. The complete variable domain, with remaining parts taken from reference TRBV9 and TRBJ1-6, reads DSGVTQTPKHLITATGQRVTLRCSPRSGDLSVYWYQQSLDQGLQFLIQYYNGEERAKGNILERFSAQQFPDLHSELNLSSLELGDSALYFCASSVQGFNSPLHFGNGTRLTVT.

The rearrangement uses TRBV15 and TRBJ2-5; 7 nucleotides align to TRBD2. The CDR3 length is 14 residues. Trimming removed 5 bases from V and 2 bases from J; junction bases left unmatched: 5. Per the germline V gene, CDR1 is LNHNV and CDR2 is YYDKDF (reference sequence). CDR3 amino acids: CATSLGGGQETQYF. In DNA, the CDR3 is TGTGCCACCAGCCTGGGGGGGGGACAAGAGACCCAGTACTTC.

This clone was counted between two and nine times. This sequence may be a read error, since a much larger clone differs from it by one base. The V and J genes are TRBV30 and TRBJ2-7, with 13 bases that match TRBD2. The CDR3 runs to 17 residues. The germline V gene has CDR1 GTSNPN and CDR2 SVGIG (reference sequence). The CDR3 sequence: CALSGWTSGGRTYEQYF. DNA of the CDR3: TGTGCCTTGAGTGGCTGGACTAGCGGGGGCAGAACCTACGAGCAGTACTTC.

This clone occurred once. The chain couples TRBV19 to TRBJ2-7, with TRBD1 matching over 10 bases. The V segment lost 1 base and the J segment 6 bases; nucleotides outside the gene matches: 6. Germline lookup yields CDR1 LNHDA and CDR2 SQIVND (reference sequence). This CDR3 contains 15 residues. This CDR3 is CASSIVGTGDSEQYF. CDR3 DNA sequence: TGTGCCAGTAGTATAGTAGGGACAGGGGATTCCGAGCAGTACTTC.

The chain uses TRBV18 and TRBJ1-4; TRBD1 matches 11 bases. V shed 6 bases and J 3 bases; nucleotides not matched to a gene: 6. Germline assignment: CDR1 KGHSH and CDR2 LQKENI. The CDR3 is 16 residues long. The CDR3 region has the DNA TGTGCCAGCTCGCCGGACAGGGGGCTCTCTAATGAAAAACTGTTTTTT. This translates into CASSPDRGLSNEKLFF. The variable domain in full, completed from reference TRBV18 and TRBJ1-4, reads NAGVMQNPRHLVRRRGQEARLRCSPMKGHSHVYWYRQLPEEGLKFMVYLQKENIIDESGMPKERFSAEFPKEGPSILRIQQVVRGDSAAYFCASSPDRGLSNEKLFFGSGTQLSVL.

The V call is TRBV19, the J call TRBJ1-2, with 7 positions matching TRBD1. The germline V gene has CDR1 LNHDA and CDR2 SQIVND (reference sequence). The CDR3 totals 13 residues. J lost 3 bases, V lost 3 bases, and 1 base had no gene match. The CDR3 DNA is TGTGCCAGTAGTATCGACAGGGACTATGGCTACACCTTC. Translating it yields CASSIDRDYGYTF. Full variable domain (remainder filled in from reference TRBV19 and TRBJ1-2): DGGITQSPKYLFRKEGQNVTLSCEQNLNHDAMYWYRQDPGQGLRLIYYSQIVNDFQKGDIAEGYSVSREKKESFPLTVTSAQKNPTAFYLCASSIDRDYGYTFGSGTRLTVV.

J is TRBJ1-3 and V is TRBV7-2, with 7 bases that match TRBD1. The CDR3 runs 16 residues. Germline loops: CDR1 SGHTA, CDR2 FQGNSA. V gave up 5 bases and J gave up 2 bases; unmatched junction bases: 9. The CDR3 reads CASSPPGTATGNTIYF. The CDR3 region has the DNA TGTGCCAGCAGCCCCCCAGGGACAGCTACTGGAAACACCATATATTTT.

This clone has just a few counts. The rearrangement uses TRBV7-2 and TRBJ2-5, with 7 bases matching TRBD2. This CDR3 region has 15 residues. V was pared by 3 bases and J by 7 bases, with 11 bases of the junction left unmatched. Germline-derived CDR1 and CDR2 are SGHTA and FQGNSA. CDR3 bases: TGTGCCAGCAGCTTCTCCGGGACTACTCGAGGGACCCAGTACTTC. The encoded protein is CASSFSGTTRGTQYF. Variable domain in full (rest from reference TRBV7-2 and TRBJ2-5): GAGVSQSPSNKVTEKGKDVELRCDPISGHTALYWYRQSLGQGLEFLIYFQGNSAPDKSGLPSDRFSAERTGGSVSTLTIQRTQQEDSAVYLCASSFSGTTRGTQYFGPGTRLLVL.

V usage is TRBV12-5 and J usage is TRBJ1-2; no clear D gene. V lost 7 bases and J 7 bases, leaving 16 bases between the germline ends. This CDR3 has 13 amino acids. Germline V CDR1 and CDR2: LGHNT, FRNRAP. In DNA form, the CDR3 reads TGTGCTAGTGACCGAAGCGGGGAATCTGGCTACACCTTC. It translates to CASDRSGESGYTF.

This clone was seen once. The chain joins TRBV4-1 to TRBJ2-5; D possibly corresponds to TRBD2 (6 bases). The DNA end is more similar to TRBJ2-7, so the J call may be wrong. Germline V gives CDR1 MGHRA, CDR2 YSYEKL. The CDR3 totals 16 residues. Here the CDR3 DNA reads TGCGCCAGCAGCCAAGCCCCCGGCGGGGTTGCCTACGAGCAGTACTTC. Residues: CASSQAPGGVAYEQYF.

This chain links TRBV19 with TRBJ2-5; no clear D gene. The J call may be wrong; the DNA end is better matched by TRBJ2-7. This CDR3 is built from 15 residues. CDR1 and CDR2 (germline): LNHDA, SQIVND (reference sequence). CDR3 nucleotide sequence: TGTGCCAGTAGTATCGGCGGAAATGTAGGCTACGAGCAGTACTTC. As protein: CASSIGGNVGYEQYF.

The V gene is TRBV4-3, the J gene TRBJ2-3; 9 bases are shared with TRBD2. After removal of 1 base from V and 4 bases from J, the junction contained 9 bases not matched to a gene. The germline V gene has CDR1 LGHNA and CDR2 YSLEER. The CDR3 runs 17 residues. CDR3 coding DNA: TGCGCCAGCAGCCAAGTATCTAGCGGGGAGTTCCCAGATACGCAGTATTTT. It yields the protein CASSQVSSGEFPDTQYF.

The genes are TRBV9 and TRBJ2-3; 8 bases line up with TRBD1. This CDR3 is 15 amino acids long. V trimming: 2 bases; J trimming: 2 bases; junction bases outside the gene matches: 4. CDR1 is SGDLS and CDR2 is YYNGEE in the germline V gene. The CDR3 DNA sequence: TGTGCCAGCAGCGTCAGACAGGGGTACACAGATACGCAGTATTTT. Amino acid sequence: CASSVRQGYTDTQYF.

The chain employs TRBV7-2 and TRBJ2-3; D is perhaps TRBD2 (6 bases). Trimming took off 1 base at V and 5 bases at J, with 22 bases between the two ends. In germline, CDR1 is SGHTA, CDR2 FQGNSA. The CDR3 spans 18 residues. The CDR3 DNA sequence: TGTGCCAGCAGCTTAGTGGGCGGGGCCCCCCCCGCCGGAGATACGCAGTATTTT. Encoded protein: CASSLVGGAPPAGDTQYF.

This chain's CDR3 is CASSFFGTGNEKLFF. The CDR3 DNA reads TGTGCCAGCAGCTTTTTCGGGACAGGGAATGAAAAACTGTTTTTT. The J gene is TRBJ1-4, the V gene TRBV7-9; 9 bases align to TRBD1. The CDR3 has 15 residues. Trimming at V came to 3 bases and at J to 5 bases, leaving 4 bases not matched to a gene. Germline loops: CDR1 SEHNR, CDR2 FQNEAQ (reference sequence).

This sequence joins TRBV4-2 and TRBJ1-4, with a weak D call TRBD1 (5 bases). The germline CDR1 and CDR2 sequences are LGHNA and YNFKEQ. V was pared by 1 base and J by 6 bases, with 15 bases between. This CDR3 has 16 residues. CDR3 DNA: TGTGCCAGCAGCCAAGGAACGGACGGGGGGTATGAAAAACTGTTTTTT. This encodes CASSQGTDGGYEKLFF.

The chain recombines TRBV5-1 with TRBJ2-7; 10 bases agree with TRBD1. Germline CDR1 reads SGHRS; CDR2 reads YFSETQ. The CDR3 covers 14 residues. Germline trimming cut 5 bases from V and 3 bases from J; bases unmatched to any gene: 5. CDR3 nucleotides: TGCGCCAGCAGAAGCCGGGACAGGGGCTACGAGCAGTACTTC. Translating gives CASRSRDRGYEQYF.

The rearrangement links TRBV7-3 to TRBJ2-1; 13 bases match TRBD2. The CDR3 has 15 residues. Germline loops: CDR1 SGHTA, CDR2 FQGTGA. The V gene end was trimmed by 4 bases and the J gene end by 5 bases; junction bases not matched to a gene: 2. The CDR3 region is CASSSGLAGDNEQFF. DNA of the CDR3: TGTGCCAGCAGCTCCGGACTAGCGGGGGACAATGAGCAGTTCTTC. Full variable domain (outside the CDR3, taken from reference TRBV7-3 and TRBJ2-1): GAGVSQTPSNKVTEKGKYVELRCDPISGHTALYWYRQSLGQGPEFLIYFQGTGAADDSGLPNDRFFAVRPEGSVSTLKIQRTERGDSAVYLCASSSGLAGDNEQFFGPGTRLTVL.

The CDR3: CASSQAGTPDEQYF. CDR3 DNA sequence: TGTGCCAGCAGCCAGGCGGGGACTCCCGACGAGCAGTACTTC. The rearrangement uses TRBV11-2 and TRBJ2-7, with a weak D call TRBD2 (6 bases). There are 14 residues in the CDR3. V was trimmed by 5 bases and J by 5 bases, leaving 16 bases between them. Germline lookup yields CDR1 SGHAT and CDR2 FQNNGV. The full variable domain, its missing parts supplied by reference TRBV11-2 and TRBJ2-7, is EAGVAQSPRYKIIEKRQSVAFWCNPISGHATLYWYQQILGQGPKLLIQFQNNGVVDDSQLPKDRFSAERLKGVDSTLKIQPAKLEDSAVYLCASSQAGTPDEQYFGPGTRLTVT.

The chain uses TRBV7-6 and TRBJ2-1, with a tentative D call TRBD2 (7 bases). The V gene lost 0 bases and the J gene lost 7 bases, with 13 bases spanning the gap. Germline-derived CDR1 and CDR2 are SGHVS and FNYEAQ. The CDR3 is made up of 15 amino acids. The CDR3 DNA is TGTGCCAGCAGCTTAGCGAGGGAGGGGGTGAATGAGCAGTTCTTC. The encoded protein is CASSLAREGVNEQFF.

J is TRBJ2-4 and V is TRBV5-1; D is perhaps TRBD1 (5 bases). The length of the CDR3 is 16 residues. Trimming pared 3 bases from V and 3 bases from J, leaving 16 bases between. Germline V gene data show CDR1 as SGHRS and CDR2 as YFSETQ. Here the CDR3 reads CASSSNPGIGKNIQYF. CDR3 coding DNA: TGCGCCAGCAGCTCAAATCCAGGGATTGGCAAAAACATTCAGTACTTC.

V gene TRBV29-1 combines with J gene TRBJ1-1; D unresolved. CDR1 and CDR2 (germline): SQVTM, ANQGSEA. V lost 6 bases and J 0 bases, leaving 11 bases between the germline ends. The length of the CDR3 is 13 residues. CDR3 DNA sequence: TGCAGCGTCGTAAGTGAGATGAACACTGAAGCTTTCTTT. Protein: CSVVSEMNTEAFF.

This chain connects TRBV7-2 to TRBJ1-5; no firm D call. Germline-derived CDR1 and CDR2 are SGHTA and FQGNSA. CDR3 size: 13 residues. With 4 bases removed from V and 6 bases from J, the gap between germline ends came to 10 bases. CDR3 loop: CASSSQISQPQHF. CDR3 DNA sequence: TGTGCCAGCAGCTCCCAGATCTCTCAGCCCCAGCATTTT.

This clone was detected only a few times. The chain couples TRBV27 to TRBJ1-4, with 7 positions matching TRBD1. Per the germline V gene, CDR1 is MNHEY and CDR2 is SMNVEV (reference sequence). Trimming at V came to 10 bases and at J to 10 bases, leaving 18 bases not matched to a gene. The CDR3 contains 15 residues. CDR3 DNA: TGTGCCACCCCATTTCTGGGTGGGCCAGGGGGAAAACTGTTTTTT. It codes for CATPFLGGPGGKLFF.